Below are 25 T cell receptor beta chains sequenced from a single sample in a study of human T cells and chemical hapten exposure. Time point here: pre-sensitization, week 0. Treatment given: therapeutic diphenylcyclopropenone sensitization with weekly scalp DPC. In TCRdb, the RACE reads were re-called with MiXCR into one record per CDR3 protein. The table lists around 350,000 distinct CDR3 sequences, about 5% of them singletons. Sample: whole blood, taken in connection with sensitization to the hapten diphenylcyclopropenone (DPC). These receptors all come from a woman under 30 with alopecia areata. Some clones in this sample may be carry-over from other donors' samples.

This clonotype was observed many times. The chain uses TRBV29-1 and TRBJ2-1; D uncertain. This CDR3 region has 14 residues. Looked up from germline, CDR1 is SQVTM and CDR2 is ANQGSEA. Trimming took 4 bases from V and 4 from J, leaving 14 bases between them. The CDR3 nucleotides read TGCAGCGTTGCAGGCTATGACGGATACAATGAGCAGTTCTTC. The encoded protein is CSVAGYDGYNEQFF.

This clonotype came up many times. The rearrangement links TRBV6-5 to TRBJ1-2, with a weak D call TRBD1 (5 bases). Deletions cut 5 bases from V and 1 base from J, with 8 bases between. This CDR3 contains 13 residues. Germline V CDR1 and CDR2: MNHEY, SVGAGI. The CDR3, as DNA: TGTGCCAGCAGTCACAGGATTAACTATGGCTACACCTTC. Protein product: CASSHRINYGYTF.

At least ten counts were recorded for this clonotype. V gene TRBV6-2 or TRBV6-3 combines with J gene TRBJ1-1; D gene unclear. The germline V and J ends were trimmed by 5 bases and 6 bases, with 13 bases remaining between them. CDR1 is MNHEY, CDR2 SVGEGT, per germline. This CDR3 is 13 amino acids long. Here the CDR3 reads CASSRGGRAEAFF. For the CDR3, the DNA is TGTGCCAGCAGTAGAGGTGGTCGGGCTGAAGCTTTCTTT.

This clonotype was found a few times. The CDR3: CTSSFWDTEAFF. The CDR3 DNA is TGTACCAGCAGCTTTTGGGACACTGAAGCTTTCTTT. J is TRBJ1-1 and V is TRBV7-2; D call uncertain. V was shortened by 3 bases and J by 3 bases, with 5 bases between the two germline ends. The CDR3 is 12 amino acids. CDR1 and CDR2 from the germline V gene are SGHTA and FQGNSA.

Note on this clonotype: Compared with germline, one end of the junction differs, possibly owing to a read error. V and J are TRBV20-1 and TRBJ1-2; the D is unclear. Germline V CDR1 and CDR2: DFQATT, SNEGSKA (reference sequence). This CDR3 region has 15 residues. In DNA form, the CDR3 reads TGCAGTGCTAGCAAGGACGTTTCTAAGGCCTATCGCTACACCTTC. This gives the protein CSASKDVSKAYRYTF.

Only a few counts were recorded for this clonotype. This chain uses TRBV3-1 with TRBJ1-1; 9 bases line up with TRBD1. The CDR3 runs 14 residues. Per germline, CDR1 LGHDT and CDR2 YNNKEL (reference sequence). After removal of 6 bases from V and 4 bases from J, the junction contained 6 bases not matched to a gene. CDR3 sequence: CASRRDRDGTEAFF. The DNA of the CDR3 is TGTGCCAGCAGACGGGACAGGGATGGCACTGAAGCTTTCTTT.

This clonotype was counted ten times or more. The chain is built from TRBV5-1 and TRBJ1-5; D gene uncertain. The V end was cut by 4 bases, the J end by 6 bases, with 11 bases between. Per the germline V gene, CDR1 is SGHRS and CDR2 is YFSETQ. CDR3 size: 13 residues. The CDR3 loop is CASSPDLGQPQHF. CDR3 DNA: TGCGCCAGCAGCCCGGACCTTGGTCAGCCCCAGCATTTT.

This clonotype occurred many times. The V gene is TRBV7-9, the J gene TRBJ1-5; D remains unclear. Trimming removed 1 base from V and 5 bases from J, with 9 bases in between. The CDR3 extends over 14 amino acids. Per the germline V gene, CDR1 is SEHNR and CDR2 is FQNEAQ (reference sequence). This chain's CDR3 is CASSLVGPDQPQHF. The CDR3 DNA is TGTGCCAGCAGCTTAGTGGGTCCCGATCAGCCCCAGCATTTT.

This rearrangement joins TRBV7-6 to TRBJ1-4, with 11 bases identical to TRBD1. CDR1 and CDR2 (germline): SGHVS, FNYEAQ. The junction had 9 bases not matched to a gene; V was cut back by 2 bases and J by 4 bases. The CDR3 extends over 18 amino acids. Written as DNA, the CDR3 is TGTGCCAGCAGCTTAAGTTGGGACAGGGGGGAGGATAATGAAAAACTGTTTTTT. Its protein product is CASSLSWDRGEDNEKLFF. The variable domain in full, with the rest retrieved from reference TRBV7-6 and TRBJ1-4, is GAGVSQSPRYKVTKRGQDVALRCDPISGHVSLYWYRQALGQGPEFLTYFNYEAQQDKSGLPNDRFSAERPEGSISTLTIQRTEQRDSAMYRCASSLSWDRGEDNEKLFFGSGTQLSVL.

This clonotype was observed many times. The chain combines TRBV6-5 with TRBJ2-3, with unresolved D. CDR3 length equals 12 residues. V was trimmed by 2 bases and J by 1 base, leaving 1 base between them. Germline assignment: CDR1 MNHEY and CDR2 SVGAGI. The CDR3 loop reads CASSYGTDTQYF. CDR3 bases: TGTGCCAGCAGTTACGGCACAGATACGCAGTATTTT.

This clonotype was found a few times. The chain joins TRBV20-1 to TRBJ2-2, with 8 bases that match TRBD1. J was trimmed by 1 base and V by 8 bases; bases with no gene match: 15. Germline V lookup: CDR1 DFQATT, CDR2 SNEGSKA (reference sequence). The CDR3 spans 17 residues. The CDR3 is CSKPHRGVPLNTGELFF. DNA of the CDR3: TGCAGTAAACCGCACAGGGGGGTACCCTTGAACACCGGGGAGCTGTTTTTT.

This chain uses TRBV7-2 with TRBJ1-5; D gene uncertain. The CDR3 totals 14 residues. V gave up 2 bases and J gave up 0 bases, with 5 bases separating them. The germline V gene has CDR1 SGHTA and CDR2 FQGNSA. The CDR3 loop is CASSLHYSNQPQHF. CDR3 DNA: TGTGCCAGCAGCTTACACTATAGCAATCAGCCCCAGCATTTT.

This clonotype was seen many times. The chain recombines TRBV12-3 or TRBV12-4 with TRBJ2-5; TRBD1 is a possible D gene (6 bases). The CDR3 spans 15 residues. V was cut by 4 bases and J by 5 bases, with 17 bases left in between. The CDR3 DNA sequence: TGTGCCAGCAGTTCCCCGACTGGGGGCCTTGAGACCCAGTACTTC. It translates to CASSSPTGGLETQYF.

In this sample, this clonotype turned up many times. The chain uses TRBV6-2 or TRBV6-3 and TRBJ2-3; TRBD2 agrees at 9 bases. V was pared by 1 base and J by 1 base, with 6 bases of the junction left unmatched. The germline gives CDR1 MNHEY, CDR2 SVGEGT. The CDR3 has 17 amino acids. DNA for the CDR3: TGTGCCAGCAGTTACTTCCTAGCGGGGAGACGCACAGATACGCAGTATTTT. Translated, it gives CASSYFLAGRRTDTQYF.

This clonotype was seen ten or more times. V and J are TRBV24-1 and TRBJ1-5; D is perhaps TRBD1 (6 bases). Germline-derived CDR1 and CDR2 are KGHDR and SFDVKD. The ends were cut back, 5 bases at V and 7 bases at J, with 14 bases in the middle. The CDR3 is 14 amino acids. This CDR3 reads CATSASGERQPQHF. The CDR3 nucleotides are TGTGCCACCAGTGCATCAGGGGAGCGACAGCCCCAGCATTTT.

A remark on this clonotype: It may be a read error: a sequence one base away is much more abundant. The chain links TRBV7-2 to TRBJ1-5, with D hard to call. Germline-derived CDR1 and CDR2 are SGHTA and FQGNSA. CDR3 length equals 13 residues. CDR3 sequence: CVSSNSFNQPQHF. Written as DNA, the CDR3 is TGTGTCAGCAGCAACAGCTTCAATCAGCCCCAGCATTTT.

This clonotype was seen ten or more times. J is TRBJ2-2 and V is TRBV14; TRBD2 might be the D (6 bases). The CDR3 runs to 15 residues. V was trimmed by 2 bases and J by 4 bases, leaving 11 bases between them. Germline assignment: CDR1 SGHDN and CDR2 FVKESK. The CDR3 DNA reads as TGTGCCAGCAGCCAATCTGGGACTGTCACCGGGGAGCTGTTTTTT. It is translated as CASSQSGTVTGELFF.

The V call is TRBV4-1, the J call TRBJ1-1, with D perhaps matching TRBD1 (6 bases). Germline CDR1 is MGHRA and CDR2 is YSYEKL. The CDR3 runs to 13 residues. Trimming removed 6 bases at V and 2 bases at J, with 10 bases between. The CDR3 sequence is CASRKTGNTEAFF. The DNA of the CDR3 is TGCGCCAGCAGAAAGACAGGTAACACTGAAGCTTTCTTT.

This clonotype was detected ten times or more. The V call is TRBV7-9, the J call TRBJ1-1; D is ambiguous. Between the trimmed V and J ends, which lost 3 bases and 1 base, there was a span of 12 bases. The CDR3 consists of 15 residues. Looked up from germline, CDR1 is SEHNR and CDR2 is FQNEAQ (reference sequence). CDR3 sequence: CASSLIVARNTEAFF. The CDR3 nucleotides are TGTGCCAGCAGCTTGATAGTGGCTAGGAACACTGAAGCTTTCTTT.

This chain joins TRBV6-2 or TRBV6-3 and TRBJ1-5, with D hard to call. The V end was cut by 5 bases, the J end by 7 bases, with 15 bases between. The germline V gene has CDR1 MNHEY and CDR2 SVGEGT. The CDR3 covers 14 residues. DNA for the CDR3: TGTGCCAGCAGTCCGGGGTTGCAAGGGCAGCCCCAGCATTTT. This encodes CASSPGLQGQPQHF.

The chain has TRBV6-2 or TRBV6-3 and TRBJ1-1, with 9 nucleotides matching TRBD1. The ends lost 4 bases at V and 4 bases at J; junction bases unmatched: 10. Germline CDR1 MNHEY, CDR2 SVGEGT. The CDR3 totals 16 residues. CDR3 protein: CASSSGQGRRGTEAFF. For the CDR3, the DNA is TGTGCCAGCAGTTCCGGACAGGGGCGCCGCGGCACTGAAGCTTTCTTT.

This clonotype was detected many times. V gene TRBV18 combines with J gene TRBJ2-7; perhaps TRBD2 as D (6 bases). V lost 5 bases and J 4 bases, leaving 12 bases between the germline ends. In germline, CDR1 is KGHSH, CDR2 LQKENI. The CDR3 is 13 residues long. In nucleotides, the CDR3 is TGTGCCAGCTCATCGCGGGACGTATACGAGCAGTACTTC. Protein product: CASSSRDVYEQYF.

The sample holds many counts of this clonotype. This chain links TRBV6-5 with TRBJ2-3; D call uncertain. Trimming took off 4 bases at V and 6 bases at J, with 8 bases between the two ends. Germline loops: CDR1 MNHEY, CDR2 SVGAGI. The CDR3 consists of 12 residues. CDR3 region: CASSSDGDTQYF. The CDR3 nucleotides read TGTGCCAGCAGTTCAGACGGGGATACGCAGTATTTT.

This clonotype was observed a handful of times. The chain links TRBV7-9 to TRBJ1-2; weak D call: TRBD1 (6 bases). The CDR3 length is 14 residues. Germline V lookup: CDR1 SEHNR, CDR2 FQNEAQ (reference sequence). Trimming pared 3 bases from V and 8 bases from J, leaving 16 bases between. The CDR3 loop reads CASSLTGRSRGYTF. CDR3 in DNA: TGTGCCAGCAGCTTGACAGGACGTTCTAGAGGCTACACCTTC.

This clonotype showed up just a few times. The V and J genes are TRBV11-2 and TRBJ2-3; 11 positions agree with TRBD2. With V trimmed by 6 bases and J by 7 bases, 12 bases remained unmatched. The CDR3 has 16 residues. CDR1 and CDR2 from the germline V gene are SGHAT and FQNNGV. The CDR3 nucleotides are TGTGCCAGCAGGGCGACTAGCGGGGACCACAGTTATACGCAGTATTTT. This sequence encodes CASRATSGDHSYTQYF.